This T cell receptor beta chain was profiled in a study of T cells and Merkel cell carcinoma outcomes. A note on this clone: Its antigen is currently unknown.

Study-level results: Merkel cell carcinoma outcomes were reportedly predicted by repertoire and T-cell density.

V was pared by 5 bases and J by 9 bases, with 20 bases between. The CDR3 runs 15 residues. Germline lookup yields CDR1 SGHNT and CDR2 YENEEA. Method: immunoSEQ multiplex PCR; TCRdb's copy keeps in-frame clones and lacks some. In the table there are over 15,000 clones, about four fifths of which are singletons. Specimen: tumor tissue from Merkel cell carcinoma. This receptor was taken from a human donor with Merkel cell carcinoma. The V and J genes are TRBV11-3 and TRBJ2-1; a possible D gene is TRBD1 (5 bases). This CDR3 reads CASSRDWGVGAEQFF. In DNA form, the CDR3 reads TGTGCCAGCAGCCGAGACTGGGGCGTGGGCGCTGAGCAGTTCTTC.